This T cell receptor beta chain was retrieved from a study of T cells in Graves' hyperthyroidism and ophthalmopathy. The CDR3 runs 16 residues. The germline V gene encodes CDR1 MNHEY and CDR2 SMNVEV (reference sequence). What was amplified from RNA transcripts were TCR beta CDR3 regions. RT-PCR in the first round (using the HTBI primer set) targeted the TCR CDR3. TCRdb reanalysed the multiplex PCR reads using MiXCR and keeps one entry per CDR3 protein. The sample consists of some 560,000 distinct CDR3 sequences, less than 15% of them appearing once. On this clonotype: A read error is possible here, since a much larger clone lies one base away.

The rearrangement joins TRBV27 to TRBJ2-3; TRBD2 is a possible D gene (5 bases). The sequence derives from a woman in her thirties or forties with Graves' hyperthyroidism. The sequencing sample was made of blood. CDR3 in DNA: TGTGCCAGCAGTTTATGGCAGTTTGCTAGCACAGATGCGCAGTATTTT. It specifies CASSLWQFASTDAQYF.